The 23 T cell receptor beta chains below were found in one sample sequenced in a study of identical twins. TCRdb independently ran MiXCR on the 5' RACE reads; one entry per CDR3 protein. The table has just over 500,000 distinct CDR3 sequences, 22% seen once; the top ten hold roughly 0.9%. The data were also submitted as part of a second study, on T cells expressing NK-cell markers.

The sample consisted of CD4+ T cells sorted from blood. The receptors derive from a woman under 30 in good health.

The chain joins TRBV4-3 to TRBJ2-5; 9 positions match TRBD2. The CDR3 consists of 18 residues. With 1 base clipped from V and 1 base from J, the junction kept 10 bases outside the gene matches. Germline V gene sequence: CDR1 LGHNA, CDR2 YSLEER. Written as DNA, the CDR3 is TGCGCCAGCAGCCAAGGTCCCCCGGCTAGCGGGGTCCAAGAGACCCAGTACTTC. Translation gives CASSQGPPASGVQETQYF.

This clonotype showed up many times. The chain has TRBV12-3 or TRBV12-4 and TRBJ1-2; tentatively, D is TRBD1 (5 bases). With 3 bases removed from V and 4 bases from J, the gap between germline ends came to 9 bases. This CDR3 has 13 amino acids. Here the CDR3 reads CASSLGRGYGYTF. The DNA for the CDR3 is TGTGCCAGCAGTTTGGGGCGGGGCTATGGCTACACCTTC.

The genes are TRBV11-2 and TRBJ2-2; maybe TRBD2 (5 bases). V gave up 5 bases and J gave up 7 bases, with 14 bases separating them. Germline CDR1 is SGHAT and CDR2 is FQNNGV. CDR3 length: 14 amino acids. The CDR3 sequence is CASSPDFNGGELFF. Written as DNA, the CDR3 is TGTGCCAGCAGCCCGGACTTCAACGGCGGGGAGCTGTTTTTT.

This chain joins TRBV12-3 or TRBV12-4 and TRBJ1-1; D is perhaps TRBD1 (5 bases). Trimming cost V 6 bases and J 9 bases, with 14 bases left between them. The CDR3 is 12 residues long. This chain's CDR3 is CASSPRVGKAFF. CDR3 coding DNA: TGTGCCAGCAGCCCCAGGGTCGGCAAAGCTTTCTTT.

The rearrangement links TRBV20-1 to TRBJ2-1; 7 bases map to TRBD2. The CDR3 consists of 15 residues. CDR1 DFQATT and CDR2 SNEGSKA come from the germline V gene (reference sequence). J was trimmed by 7 bases and V by 3 bases; bases with no gene match: 12. CDR3 loop: CSASLSAGTTNEQFF. The CDR3 region has the DNA TGCAGTGCTAGTCTTTCGGCCGGGACTACTAATGAGCAGTTCTTC.

This chain links TRBV12-3 or TRBV12-4 with TRBJ2-3; 7 bases align to TRBD2. With 5 bases clipped from V and 14 bases from J, the junction kept 10 bases outside the gene matches. The CDR3 has 12 amino acids. Written as DNA, the CDR3 is TGTGCCAGCAGTACCAGACGACTAGCTCCGTATTTT. Translated, it gives CASSTRRLAPYF.

The DNA for the CDR3 is TGTGCCAGCACCCAAGGGGGGCGGCTGGGTGAAGCTTTCTTT. Its translation: CASTQGGRLGEAFF. The rearrangement uses TRBV6-1 and TRBJ1-1, with D perhaps TRBD1 (6 bases). Trimming removed 7 bases from V and 7 bases from J, with 19 bases in between. The CDR3 sequence is 14 residues long. CDR1 and CDR2 from the germline V gene are MNHNS and SASEGT.

In its sample, this clonotype was seen many times. This chain uses TRBV5-1 with TRBJ1-2, with 7 bases lining up with TRBD1. With V trimmed by 4 bases and J by 2 bases, 2 bases remained unmatched. The CDR3 extends over 13 amino acids. The germline V gene encodes CDR1 SGHRS and CDR2 YFSETQ. The CDR3 nucleotides are TGCGCCAGCAGCCAGGACAGGAACTATGGCTACACCTTC. Translation: CASSQDRNYGYTF.

This clonotype was seen at least ten times. The rearrangement links TRBV7-9 to TRBJ2-7; the D is unclear. V lost 4 bases to trimming and J lost 2 bases, with 3 bases between them. The CDR3 runs 11 residues. The V gene's germline CDR1 is SEHNR and CDR2 FQNEAQ (reference sequence). The CDR3 loop is CASSSTYEQYF. The CDR3 coding sequence is TGTGCCAGCAGCTCTACCTACGAGCAGTACTTC.

J is TRBJ1-1 and V is TRBV11-3; the D is unclear. The CDR3 consists of 12 residues. V shed 4 bases and J shed 7 bases, with 10 bases lying between them. The germline V gene encodes CDR1 SGHNT and CDR2 YENEEA. The CDR3 loop is CASSSDGFEAFF. The CDR3 nucleotides read TGTGCCAGCAGCTCGGACGGATTTGAAGCTTTCTTT. Looking up the rest from reference TRBV11-3 and TRBJ1-1 gives the full variable domain: EAGVVQSPRYKIIEKKQPVAFWCNPISGHNTLYWYLQNLGQGPELLIRYENEEAVDDSQLPKDRFSAERLKGVDSTLKIQPAELGDSAVYLCASSSDGFEAFFGQGTRLTVV.

This clonotype was observed a few times. The chain is built from TRBV10-1 and TRBJ2-1; TRBD2 matches at 8 bases. CDR1 and CDR2 from the germline V gene are WNHNN and SYGVQD (reference sequence). The CDR3 has 15 residues. The V segment lost 4 bases and the J segment 2 bases; nucleotides outside the gene matches: 4. CDR3 in amino acids: CASSGGSGTYNEQFF. The CDR3, as DNA: TGCGCCAGCAGTGGAGGTAGCGGGACCTACAATGAGCAGTTCTTC.

The chain combines TRBV9 with TRBJ2-3, with TRBD2 matching over 12 bases. Germline V gives CDR1 SGDLS, CDR2 YYNGEE. CDR3 length: 17 residues. V lost 0 bases, J lost 1 base, and 3 bases stayed unmatched. The CDR3 is CASSVVRTSGGTDTQYF. The CDR3 region has the DNA TGTGCCAGCAGCGTAGTGCGGACTAGCGGGGGCACAGATACGCAGTATTTT.

This sequence joins TRBV20-1 and TRBJ1-2, with TRBD1 matching 9 bases. J lost 8 bases, V lost 2 bases, and 12 bases had no gene match. Germline V gene lookup returns CDR1 DFQATT and CDR2 SNEGSKA (reference sequence). The CDR3 length is 15 residues. For the CDR3, the DNA is TGCAGTGCTAGATCCCGGACACAGGGGGCATGGGGCTACACCTTC. Amino acids: CSARSRTQGAWGYTF.

The rearrangement links TRBV20-1 to TRBJ2-3, with 14 bases that match TRBD2. The CDR3 is 16 residues long. Germline loops: CDR1 DFQATT, CDR2 SNEGSKA (reference sequence). V trimming: 5 bases; J trimming: 6 bases; junction bases outside the gene matches: 10. CDR3 DNA sequence: TGCAGTGCTCATAAGGGACTAGCGGGAGAAGGGGATACGCAGTATTTT. Its translation is CSAHKGLAGEGDTQYF.

Only a few counts were recorded for this clonotype. The chain is built from TRBV7-8 and TRBJ2-2; 10 nucleotides agree with TRBD1. The trim removed 2 bases at V and 9 bases at J, leaving 6 bases unmatched. Germline CDR1 reads SGHVS; CDR2 reads FQNEAQ. This CDR3 has 15 amino acids. CDR3 amino acids: CASSLRDRGRRELFF. In DNA form, the CDR3 reads TGTGCCAGCAGCTTACGGGACAGGGGTCGACGGGAGCTGTTTTTT.

This clonotype was found a few times. The rearrangement links TRBV29-1 to TRBJ2-7, with 8 bases matching TRBD1. This CDR3 is 14 amino acids long. Germline CDR1 is SQVTM and CDR2 is ANQGSEA. The V segment lost 6 bases and the J segment 5 bases; nucleotides outside the gene matches: 12. DNA for the CDR3: TGCAGCGTAGAATACCCACAGGGGGGCAACGAGCAGTACTTC. Translation gives CSVEYPQGGNEQYF.

This clonotype has at least ten counts. The chain has TRBV12-3 or TRBV12-4 and TRBJ1-2; a weak D match, TRBD1 (5 bases). Trimming cost V 6 bases and J 3 bases, with 11 bases left between them. This CDR3 comprises 13 residues. Written as DNA, the CDR3 is TGTGCCAGCAGGTCAGGGAGGCACTATGGCTACACCTTC. Translation: CASRSGRHYGYTF.

The chain employs TRBV6-1 and TRBJ2-1, with D maybe TRBD1 (6 bases). Trimming removed 4 bases from V and 6 bases from J, with 16 bases in between. Germline loops: CDR1 MNHNS, CDR2 SASEGT. The CDR3 contains 15 residues. Here the CDR3 DNA reads TGTGCCAGCAGTGTCCAACAGGGTCCAGTCAATGAGCAGTTCTTC. Translated, it gives CASSVQQGPVNEQFF.

This clonotype was seen more than once but under ten times. The chain uses TRBV6-1 and TRBJ2-3, with TRBD2 as a possible D gene (5 bases). Germline V gene sequence: CDR1 MNHNS, CDR2 SASEGT. This CDR3 contains 13 residues. Trimming removed 8 bases from V and 6 bases from J, with 15 bases in between. CDR3 DNA sequence: TGTGCCAGCCGGCTCCCGGGCGGGGATACGCAGTATTTT. Translating gives CASRLPGGDTQYF.

There are a few counts of this clonotype. The rearrangement uses TRBV6-1 and TRBJ1-2; D uncertain. The CDR3 sequence is 13 residues long. The germline V gene has CDR1 MNHNS and CDR2 SASEGT. V was cut by 1 base and J by 7 bases, with 10 bases left in between. CDR3 region: CASSEEMRSGYTF. Here the CDR3 DNA reads TGTGCCAGCAGTGAAGAAATGAGGTCTGGCTACACCTTC.

This clonotype turned up a few times. The chain carries TRBV6-6 and TRBJ1-2, with D uncertain. V lost 2 bases, J lost 4 bases, and 8 bases lay in between. The germline V gene has CDR1 MNHNY and CDR2 SVGAGI (reference sequence). The CDR3 runs to 13 residues. DNA for the CDR3: TGTGCCAGCAGTTACGGGGAGAGCTATGGCTACACCTTC. Encoded protein: CASSYGESYGYTF.

This clonotype was counted a few times. The chain has TRBV9 and TRBJ1-5, with a weak D call TRBD1 (5 bases). Germline lookup yields CDR1 SGDLS and CDR2 YYNGEE. The CDR3 is 15 amino acids. Trimming took 4 bases from V and 6 from J, leaving 17 bases between them. The CDR3 nucleotides are TGTGCCAGCAGCCTTAGTCTTGATCAGGGTCAGCCCCAGCATTTT. This encodes CASSLSLDQGQPQHF.

DNA of the CDR3: TGCAGTGCTAGTTTCCGGGGGCCTTCGGACACTGAAGCTTTCTTT. Its translation is CSASFRGPSDTEAFF. This chain uses TRBV20-1 with TRBJ1-1, with a possible D match to TRBD1 (6 bases). The V and J ends lost 3 bases and 3 bases respectively, with 17 bases between them. The CDR3 loop spans 15 amino acids. Germline loops: CDR1 DFQATT, CDR2 SNEGSKA (reference sequence).